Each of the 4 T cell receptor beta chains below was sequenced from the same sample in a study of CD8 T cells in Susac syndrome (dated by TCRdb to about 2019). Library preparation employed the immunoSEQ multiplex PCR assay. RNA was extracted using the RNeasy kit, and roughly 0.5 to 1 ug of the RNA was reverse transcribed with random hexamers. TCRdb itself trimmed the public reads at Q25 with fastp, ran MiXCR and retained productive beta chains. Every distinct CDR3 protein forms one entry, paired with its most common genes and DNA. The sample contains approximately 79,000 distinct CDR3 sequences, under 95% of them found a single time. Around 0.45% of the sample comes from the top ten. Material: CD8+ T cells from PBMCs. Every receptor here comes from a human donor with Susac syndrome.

The CDR3 DNA reads as TGCGCCAGCAGCCAAGGCTCATTGACCGGGGAGCTGTTTTTT. Translating gives CASSQGSLTGELFF. V is TRBV4-1 and J is TRBJ2-2; D call uncertain. Per the germline V gene, CDR1 is MGHRA and CDR2 is YSYEKL. CDR3 size: 14 residues. Trimming left V 1 base short and J 5 bases short, with 8 bases between.

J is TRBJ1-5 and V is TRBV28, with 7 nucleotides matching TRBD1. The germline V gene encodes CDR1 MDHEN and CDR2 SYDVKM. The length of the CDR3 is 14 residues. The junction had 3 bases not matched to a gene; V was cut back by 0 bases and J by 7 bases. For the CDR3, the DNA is TGTGCCAGCAGTTTATGGCAGGGGGGGCAGCCCCAGCATTTT. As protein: CASSLWQGGQPQHF.

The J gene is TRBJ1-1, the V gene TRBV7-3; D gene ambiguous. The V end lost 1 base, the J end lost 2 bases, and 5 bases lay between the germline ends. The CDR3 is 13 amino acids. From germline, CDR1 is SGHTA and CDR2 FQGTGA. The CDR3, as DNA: TGTGCCAGCAGCTTAAACTCCAACACTGAAGCTTTCTTT. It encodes CASSLNSNTEAFF. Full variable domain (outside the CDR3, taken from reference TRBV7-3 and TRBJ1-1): GAGVSQTPSNKVTEKGKYVELRCDPISGHTALYWYRQSLGQGPEFLIYFQGTGAADDSGLPNDRFFAVRPEGSVSTLKIQRTERGDSAVYLCASSLNSNTEAFFGQGTRLTVV.

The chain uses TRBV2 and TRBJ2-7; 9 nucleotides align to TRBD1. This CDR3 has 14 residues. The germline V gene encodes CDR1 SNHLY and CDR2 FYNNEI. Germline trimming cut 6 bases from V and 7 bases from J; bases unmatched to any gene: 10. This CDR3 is CASSRDRESSEQYF. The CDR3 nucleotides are TGTGCCAGCAGCAGGGACAGGGAATCGTCTGAGCAGTACTTC.